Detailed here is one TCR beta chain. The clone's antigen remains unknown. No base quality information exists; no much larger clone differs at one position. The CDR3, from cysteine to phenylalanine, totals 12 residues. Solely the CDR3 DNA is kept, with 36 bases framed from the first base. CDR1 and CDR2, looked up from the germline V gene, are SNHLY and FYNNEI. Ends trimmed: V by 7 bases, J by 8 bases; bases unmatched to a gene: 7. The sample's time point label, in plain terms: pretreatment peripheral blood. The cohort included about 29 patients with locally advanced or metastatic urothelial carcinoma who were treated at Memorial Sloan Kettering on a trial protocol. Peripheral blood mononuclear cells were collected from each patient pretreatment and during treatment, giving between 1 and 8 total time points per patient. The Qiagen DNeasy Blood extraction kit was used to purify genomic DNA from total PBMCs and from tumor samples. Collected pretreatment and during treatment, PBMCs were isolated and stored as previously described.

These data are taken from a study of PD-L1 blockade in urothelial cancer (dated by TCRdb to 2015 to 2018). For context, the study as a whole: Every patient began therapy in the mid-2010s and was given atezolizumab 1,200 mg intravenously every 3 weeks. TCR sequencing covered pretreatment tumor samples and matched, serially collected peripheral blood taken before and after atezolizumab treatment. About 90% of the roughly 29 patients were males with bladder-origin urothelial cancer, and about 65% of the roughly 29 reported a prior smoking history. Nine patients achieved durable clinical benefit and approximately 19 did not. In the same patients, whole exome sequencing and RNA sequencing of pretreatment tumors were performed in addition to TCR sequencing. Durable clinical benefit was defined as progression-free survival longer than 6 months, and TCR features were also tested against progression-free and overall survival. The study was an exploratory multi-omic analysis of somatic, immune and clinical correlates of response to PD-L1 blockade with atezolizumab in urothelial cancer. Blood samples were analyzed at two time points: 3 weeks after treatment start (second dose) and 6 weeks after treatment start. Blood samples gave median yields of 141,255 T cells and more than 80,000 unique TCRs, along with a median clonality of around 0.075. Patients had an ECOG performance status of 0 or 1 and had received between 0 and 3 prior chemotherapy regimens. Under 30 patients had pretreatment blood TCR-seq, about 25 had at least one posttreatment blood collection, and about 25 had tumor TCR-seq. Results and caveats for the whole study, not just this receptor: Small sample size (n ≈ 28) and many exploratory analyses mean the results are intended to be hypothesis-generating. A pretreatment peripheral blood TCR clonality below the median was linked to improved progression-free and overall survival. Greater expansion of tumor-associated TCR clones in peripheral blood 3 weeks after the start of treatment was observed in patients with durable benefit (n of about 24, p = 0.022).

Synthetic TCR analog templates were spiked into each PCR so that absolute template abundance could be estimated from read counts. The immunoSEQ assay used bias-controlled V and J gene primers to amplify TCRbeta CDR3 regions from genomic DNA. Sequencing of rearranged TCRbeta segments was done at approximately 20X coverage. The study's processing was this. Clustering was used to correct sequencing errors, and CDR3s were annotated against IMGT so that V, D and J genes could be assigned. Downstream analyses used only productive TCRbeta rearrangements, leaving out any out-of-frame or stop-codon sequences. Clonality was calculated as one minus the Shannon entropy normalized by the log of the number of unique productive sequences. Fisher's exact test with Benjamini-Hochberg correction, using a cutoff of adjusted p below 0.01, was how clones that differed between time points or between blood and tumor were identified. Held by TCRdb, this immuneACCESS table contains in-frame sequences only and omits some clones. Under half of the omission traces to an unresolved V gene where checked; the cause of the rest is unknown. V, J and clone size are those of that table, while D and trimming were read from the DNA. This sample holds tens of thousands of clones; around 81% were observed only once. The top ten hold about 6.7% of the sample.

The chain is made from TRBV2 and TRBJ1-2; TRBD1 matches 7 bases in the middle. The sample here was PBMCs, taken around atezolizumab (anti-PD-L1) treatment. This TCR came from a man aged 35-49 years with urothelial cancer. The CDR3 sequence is CASTRDSRGYTF. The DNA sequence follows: TGTGCCAGCACAAGGGACAGCCGCGGCTACACCTTC.